This T cell receptor beta chain was recorded in a study of shared clonotypes between healthy human individuals. V was trimmed by 0 bases and J by 4 bases, leaving 9 bases between them. The CDR3 is 14 amino acids. Germline V gene lookup returns CDR1 KGHSH and CDR2 LQKENI. Method: immunoSEQ multiplex PCR; TCRdb's copy keeps in-frame clones and lacks some. This sample carries 850,000 to 1,200,000 clones, around 74% of them seen once, and the ten largest clones take roughly 1.4%. Comment on this clone: Distinct nucleotide sequences in the sample also encode this CDR3.

The source material was memory CD4+ T cells sorted from blood. Subset here: CD45RA-negative fraction. The sequence came from a man aged 18 to 30 in good health. The chain recombines TRBV18 with TRBJ1-1; TRBD1 is a possible D gene (5 bases). CDR3 nucleotides: TGTGCCAGCTCACCACCGCCGGGGGGCACTGAAGCTTTCTTT. This sequence encodes CASSPPPGGTEAFF.